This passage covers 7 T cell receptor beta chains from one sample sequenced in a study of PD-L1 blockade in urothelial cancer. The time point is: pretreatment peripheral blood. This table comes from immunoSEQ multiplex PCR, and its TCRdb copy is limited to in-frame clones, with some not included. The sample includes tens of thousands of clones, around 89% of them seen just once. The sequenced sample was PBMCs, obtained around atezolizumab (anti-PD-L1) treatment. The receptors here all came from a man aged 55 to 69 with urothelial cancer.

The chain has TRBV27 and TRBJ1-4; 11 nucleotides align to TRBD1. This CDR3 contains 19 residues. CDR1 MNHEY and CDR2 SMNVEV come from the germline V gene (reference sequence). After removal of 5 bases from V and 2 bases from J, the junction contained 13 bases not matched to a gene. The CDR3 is CASSHMDRGRSGTNEKLFF. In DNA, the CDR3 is TGTGCCAGCAGTCACATGGACAGGGGGCGGTCGGGGACTAATGAAAAACTGTTTTTT.

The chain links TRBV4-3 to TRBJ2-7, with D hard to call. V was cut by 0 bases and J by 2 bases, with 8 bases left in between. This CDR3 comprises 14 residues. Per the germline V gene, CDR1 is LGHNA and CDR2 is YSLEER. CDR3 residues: CASSQDRGTYEQYF. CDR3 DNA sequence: TGCGCCAGCAGCCAAGATCGCGGAACCTACGAGCAGTACTTC.

The CDR3 region has the DNA TGTGCCAGCAGCGCGGGGAGCGGGGGGGCCGACAATGAGCAGTTCTTC. The encoded protein is CASSAGSGGADNEQFF. The gene calls are TRBV5-7 and TRBJ2-1; 10 positions match TRBD2. TRBV5-7 is given ORF status, its function remaining uncertain. Trimming at V came to 4 bases and at J to 5 bases, leaving 9 bases not matched to a gene. The CDR3 has 16 residues.

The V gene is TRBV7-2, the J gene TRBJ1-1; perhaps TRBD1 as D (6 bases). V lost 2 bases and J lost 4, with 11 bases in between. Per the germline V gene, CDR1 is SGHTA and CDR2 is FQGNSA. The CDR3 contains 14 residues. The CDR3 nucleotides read TGTGCCAGCAGCTTAAACAGGGACGGCACTGAAGCTTTCTTT. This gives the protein CASSLNRDGTEAFF. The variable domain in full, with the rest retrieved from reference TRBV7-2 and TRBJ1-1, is GAGVSQSPSNKVTEKGKDVELRCDPISGHTALYWYRQSLGQGLEFLIYFQGNSAPDKSGLPSDRFSAERTGGSVSTLTIQRTQQEDSAVYLCASSLNRDGTEAFFGQGTRLTVV.

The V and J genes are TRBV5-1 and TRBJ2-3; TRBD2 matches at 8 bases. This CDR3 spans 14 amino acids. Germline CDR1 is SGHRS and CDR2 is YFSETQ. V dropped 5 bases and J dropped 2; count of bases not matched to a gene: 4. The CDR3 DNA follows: TGCGCCAGCAGTCTTAGCGGGGTCACAGATACGCAGTATTTT. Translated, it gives CASSLSGVTDTQYF.

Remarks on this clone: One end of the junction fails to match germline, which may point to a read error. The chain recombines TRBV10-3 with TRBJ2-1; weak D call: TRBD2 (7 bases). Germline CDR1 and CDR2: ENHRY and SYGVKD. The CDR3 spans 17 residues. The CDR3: CAISESSGGPSDNEQFF. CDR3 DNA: TGTGCCATCAGTGAGTCGTCGGGGGGCCCCTCCGACAATGAGCAGTTCTTC.

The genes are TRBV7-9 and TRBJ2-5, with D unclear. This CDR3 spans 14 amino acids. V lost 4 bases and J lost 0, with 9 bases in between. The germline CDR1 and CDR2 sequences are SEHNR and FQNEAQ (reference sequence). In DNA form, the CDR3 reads TGTGCCAGCAGCTCGAGCCGGGACCAAGAGACCCAGTACTTC. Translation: CASSSSRDQETQYF.